Here is one T cell receptor beta chain with its context. The target antigen is unknown. The data were taken from a study of OX40 agonist ivuxolimab in advanced cancers. Across the study: A male proportion of under 90% was recorded, with mean age 60 years and range about 20 to 85. Overall study results and limits: More expanded clones were found, on average, in CD8+ than in CD4+ T cells. Among the lowest peripheral clonal expansion occurred in 0.1-3.0 mg/kg partial responders.

The CDR3 is made up of 13 amino acids. The junction had 6 bases not matched to a gene; V was cut back by 6 bases and J by 6 bases. Germline assignment: CDR1 SQVTM and CDR2 ANQGSEA. Here immunoSEQ multiplex PCR was the method, and the copy in TCRdb shows in-frame clones only, minus some. The sample carries approximately 26,000 clones, about 90% recorded once. The sequence came from an adult with an advanced solid tumor such as melanoma, head and neck, liver or kidney cancer. The chain links TRBV29-1 to TRBJ2-4, with 9 bases aligning to TRBD1. The input for sequencing was CD4+ or CD8+ T cells sorted from blood, taken in a trial of the OX40 agonist ivuxolimab. In DNA, the CDR3 is TGCAGCGTCAGGACAGGGGAGGGAAACATTCAGTACTTC. Translated, it gives CSVRTGEGNIQYF.